This TCR beta chain is drawn from a study of CD8 T cells in ankylosing spondylitis. The study, taken as a whole, reports: The study identified a TCR beta motif of 7 or 8 highly homologous variants that appeared characteristic of ankylosing spondylitis blood.

Quantitative 5'-RACE was performed with molecular barcodes, and it yielded the TCR beta libraries. MiXCR was run by TCRdb on the 5' RACE reads, yielding one entry per CDR3 protein. The table shows roughly 100,000 distinct CDR3 sequences, with roughly 8.3% occurring only once. This clonotype was observed many times. Its antigen is undetermined. What was sequenced was blood, either unsorted or a sorted T cell fraction (not recorded which). The receptor's source is a male donor with ankylosing spondylitis or in good health (not recorded which).

The CDR3: CASSLATGELFF. The CDR3 bases are TGTGCCAGCAGTCTAGCCACCGGGGAGCTGTTTTTT. V gene TRBV11-2 combines with J gene TRBJ2-2; D possibly corresponds to TRBD2 (5 bases). The V end was cut by 6 bases, the J end by 4 bases, with 6 bases between. The length of the CDR3 is 12 residues. Germline V gene data show CDR1 as SGHAT and CDR2 as FQNNGV.